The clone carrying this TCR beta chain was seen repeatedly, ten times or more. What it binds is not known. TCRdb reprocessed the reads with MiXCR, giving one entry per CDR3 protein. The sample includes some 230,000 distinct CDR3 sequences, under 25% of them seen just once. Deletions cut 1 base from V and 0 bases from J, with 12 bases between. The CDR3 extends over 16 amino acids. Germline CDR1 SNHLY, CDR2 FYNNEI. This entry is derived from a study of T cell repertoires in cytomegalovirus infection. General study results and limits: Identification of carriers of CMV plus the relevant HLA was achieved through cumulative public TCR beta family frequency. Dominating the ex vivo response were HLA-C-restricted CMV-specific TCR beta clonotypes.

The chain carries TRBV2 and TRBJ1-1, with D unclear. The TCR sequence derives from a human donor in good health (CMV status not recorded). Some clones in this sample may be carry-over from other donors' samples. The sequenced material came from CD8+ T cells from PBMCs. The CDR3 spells CASSEEQGSMNTEAFF. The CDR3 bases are TGTGCCAGCAGTGAAGAACAAGGTTCCATGAACACTGAAGCTTTCTTT.